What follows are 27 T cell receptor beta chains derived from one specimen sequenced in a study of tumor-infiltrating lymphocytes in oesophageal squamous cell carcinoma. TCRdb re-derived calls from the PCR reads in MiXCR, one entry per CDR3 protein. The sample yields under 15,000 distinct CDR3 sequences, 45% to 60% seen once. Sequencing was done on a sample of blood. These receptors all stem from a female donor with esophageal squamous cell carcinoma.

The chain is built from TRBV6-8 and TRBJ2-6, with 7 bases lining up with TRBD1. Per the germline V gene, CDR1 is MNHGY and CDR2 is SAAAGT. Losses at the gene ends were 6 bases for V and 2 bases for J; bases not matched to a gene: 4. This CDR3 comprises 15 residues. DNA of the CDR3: TGTGCCAGCAGCCACGACAGGGCTGGGGCCAACGTCCTGACTTTC. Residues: CASSHDRAGANVLTF.

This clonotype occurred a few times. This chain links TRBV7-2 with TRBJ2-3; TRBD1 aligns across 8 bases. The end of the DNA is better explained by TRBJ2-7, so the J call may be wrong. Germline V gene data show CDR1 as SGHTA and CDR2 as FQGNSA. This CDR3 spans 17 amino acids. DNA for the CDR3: TGTGCCAGCAGCTTAGTTCCAGGGGGCAATATGGGCTACGAGCAGTACTTC. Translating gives CASSLVPGGNMGYEQYF.

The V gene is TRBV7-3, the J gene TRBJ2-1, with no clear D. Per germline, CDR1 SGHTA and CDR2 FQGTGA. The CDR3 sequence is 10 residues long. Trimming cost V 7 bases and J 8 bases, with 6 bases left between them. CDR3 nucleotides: TGTGCCAGCAAAAGCCATGAGCAGTTCTTC. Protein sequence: CASKSHEQFF.

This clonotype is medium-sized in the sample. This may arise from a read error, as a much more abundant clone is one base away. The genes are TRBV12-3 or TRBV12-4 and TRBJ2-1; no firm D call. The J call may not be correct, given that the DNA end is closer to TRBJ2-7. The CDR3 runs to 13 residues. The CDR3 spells CASSLVRYNEQYF. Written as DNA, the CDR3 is TGTGCCAGCAGTTTGGTCCGCTACAATGAGCAGTACTTC.

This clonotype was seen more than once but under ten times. The CDR3 here is CASSLGGGPYEQYF. DNA of the CDR3: TGTGCCAGCAGCTTGGGGGGGGGACCCTACGAGCAGTACTTC. This chain links TRBV7-8 with TRBJ2-4, with 7 positions matching TRBD2. The J call may be in error: the DNA end matches TRBJ2-7 better. CDR1 and CDR2 from the germline V gene are SGHVS and FQNEAQ. This CDR3 region has 14 residues.

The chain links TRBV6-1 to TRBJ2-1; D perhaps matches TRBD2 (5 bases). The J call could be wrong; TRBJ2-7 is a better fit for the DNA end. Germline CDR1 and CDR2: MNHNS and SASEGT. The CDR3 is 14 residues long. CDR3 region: CASTEELGTYEQYF. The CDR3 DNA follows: TGTGCCAGCACGGAGGAACTAGGGACCTACGAGCAGTACTTC.

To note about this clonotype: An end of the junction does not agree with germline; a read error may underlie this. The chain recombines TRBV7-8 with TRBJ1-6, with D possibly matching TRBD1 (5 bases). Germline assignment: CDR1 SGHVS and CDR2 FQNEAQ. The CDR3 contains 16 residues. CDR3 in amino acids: CASSALGLASRSEQYF. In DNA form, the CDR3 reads TGTGCCAGCAGCGCCCTGGGACTAGCGAGTAGATCCGAGCAGTACTTT.

The chain's CDR3 is CASSPGLASNNEQFF. The CDR3 coding sequence is TGCGCCAGCAGCCCGGGACTAGCGTCCAATAATGAGCAGTTCTTC. This rearrangement joins TRBV10-1 to TRBJ2-1; 10 nucleotides align to TRBD2. Germline CDR1 is WNHNN and CDR2 is SYGVQD (reference sequence). CDR3 length: 15 residues. V was pared by 6 bases and J by 7 bases, with 9 bases of the junction left unmatched.

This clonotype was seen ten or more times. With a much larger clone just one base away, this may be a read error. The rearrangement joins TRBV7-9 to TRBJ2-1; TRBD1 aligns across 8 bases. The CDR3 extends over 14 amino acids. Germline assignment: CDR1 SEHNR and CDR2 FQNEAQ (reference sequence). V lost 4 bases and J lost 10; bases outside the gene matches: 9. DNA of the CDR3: TGTGCCAGCAGCTGGGACAGGTTCTCCTACGAGCAGTTCTTC. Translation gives CASSWDRFSYEQFF.

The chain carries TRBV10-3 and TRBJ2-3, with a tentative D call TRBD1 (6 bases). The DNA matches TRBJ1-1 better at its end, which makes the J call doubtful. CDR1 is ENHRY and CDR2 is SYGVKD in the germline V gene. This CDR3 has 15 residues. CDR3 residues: CAISASTGKNTEAFF. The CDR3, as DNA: TGTGCCATCAGTGCGTCGACAGGCAAGAACACTGAAGCTTTCTTT.

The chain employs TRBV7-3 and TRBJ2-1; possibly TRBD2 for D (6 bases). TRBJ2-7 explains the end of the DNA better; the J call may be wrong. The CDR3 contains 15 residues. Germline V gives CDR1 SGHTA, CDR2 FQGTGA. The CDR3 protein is CASSFFREFTYEQYF. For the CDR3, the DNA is TGTGCCAGCAGCTTCTTTCGGGAGTTCACCTACGAGCAGTACTTC.

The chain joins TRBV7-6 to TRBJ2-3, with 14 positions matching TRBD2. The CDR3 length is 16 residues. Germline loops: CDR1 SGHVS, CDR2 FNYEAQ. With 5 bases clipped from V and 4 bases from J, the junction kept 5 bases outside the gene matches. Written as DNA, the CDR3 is TGTGCCAGCAGCCTAGGGACTAGCGGGAGCCCAGATACGCAGTATTTT. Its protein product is CASSLGTSGSPDTQYF.

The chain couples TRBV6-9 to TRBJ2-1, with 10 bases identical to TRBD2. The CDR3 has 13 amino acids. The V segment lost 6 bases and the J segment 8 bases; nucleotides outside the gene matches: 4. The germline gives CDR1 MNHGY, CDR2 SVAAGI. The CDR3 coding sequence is TGTGCCAGCAGGGAGCGGGAGGGCTATGAGCAGTTCTTC. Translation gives CASREREGYEQFF.

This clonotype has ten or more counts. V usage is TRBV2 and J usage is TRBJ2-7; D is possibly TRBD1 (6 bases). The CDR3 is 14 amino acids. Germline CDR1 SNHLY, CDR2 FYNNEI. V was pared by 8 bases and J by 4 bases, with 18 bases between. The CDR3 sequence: CASSQGRQAYEQYF. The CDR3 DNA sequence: TGTGCCAGCTCCCAAGGTCGACAGGCATACGAGCAGTACTTC.

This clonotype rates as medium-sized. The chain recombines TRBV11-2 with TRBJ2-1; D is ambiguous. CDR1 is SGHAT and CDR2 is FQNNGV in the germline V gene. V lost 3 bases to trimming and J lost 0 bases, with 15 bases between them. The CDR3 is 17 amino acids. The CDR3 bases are TGTGCCAGCAGCTTGCAGGCGGTCCGGAGCTCCTACAATGAGCAGTTCTTC. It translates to CASSLQAVRSSYNEQFF.

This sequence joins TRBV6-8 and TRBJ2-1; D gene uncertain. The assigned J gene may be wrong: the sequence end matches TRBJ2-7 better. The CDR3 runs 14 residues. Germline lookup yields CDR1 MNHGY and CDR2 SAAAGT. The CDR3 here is CASSYSTVHYEQYF. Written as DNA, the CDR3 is TGTGCCAGCAGTTACTCGACGGTTCACTACGAGCAGTACTTC.

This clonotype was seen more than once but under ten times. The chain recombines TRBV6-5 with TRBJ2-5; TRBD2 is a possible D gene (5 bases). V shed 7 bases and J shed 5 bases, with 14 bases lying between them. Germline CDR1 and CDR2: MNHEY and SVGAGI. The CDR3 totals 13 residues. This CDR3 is CASIRAVGETQYF. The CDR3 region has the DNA TGTGCCAGCATTCGAGCGGTCGGGGAGACCCAGTACTTC.

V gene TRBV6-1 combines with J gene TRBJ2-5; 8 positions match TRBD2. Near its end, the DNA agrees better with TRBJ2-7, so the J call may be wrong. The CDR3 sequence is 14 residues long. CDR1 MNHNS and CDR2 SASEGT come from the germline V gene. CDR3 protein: CASTQLAGVHEQYF. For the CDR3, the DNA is TGTGCCAGCACGCAGCTAGCGGGTGTCCACGAGCAGTACTTC.

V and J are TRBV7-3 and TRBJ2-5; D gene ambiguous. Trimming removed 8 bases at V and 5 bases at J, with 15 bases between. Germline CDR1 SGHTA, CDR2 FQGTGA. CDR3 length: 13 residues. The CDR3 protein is CASSRRAGETQYF. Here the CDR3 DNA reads TGTGCCAGCTCCCGGCGTGCCGGGGAGACCCAGTACTTC.

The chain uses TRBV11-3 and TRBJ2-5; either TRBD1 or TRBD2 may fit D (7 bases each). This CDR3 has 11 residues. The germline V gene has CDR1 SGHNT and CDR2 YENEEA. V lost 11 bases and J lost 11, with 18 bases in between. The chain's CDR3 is CAEQSGGQQYF. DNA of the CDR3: TGTGCCGAGCAATCGGGGGGACAGCAGTACTTC.

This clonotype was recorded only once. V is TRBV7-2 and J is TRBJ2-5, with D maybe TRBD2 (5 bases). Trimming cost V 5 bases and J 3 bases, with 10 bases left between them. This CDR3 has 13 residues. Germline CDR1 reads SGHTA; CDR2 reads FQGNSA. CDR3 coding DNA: TGTGCCAGCAGCCCACGGCGGGAAGAGACCCAGTACTTC. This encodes CASSPRREETQYF.

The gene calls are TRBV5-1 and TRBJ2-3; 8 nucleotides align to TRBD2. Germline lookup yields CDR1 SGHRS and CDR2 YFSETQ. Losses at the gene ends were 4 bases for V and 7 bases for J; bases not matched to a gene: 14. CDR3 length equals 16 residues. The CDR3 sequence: CASSQGIAGIVNTQYF. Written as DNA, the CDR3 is TGCGCCAGCAGCCAGGGTATAGCGGGGATCGTTAATACGCAGTATTTT.

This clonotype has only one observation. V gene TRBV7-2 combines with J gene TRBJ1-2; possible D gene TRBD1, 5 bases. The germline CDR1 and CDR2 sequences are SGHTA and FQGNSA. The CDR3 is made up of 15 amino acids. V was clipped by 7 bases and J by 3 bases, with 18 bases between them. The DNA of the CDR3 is TGTGCCAGCACTACAAGAGCGGGGGTCGACTATGGCTACACCTTC. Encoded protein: CASTTRAGVDYGYTF.

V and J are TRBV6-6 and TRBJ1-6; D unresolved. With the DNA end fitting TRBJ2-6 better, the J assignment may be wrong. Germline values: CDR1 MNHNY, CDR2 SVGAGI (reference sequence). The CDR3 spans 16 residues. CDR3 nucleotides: TGTGCCAGCAGTTACTCGTTGGGGTCTGGGGCCAACGTCCTGACTTTC. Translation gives CASSYSLGSGANVLTF.

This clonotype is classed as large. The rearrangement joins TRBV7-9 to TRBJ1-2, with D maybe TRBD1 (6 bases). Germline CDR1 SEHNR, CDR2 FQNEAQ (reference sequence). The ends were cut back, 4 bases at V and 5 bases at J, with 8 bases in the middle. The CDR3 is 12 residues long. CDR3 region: CASSWGLYGYTF. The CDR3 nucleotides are TGTGCCAGCAGCTGGGGGCTATATGGCTACACCTTC.

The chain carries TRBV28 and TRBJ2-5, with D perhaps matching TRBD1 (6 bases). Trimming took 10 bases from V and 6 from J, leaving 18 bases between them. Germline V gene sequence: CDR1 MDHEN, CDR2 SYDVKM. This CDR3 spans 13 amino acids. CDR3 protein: CATRRQAPKTQYF. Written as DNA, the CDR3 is TGTGCCACCCGCAGACAGGCGCCAAAGACCCAGTACTTC. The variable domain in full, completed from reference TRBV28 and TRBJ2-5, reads DVKVTQSSRYLVKRTGEKVFLECVQDMDHENMFWYRQDPGLGLRLIYFSYDVKMKEKGDIPEGYSVSREKKERFSLILESASTNQTSMYLCATRRQAPKTQYFGPGTRLLVL.

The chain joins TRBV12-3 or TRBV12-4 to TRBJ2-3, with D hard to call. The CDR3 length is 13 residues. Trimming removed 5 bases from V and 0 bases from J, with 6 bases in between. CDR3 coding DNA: TGTGCCAGCAGTACTGGTAGCACAGATACGCAGTATTTT. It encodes CASSTGSTDTQYF.